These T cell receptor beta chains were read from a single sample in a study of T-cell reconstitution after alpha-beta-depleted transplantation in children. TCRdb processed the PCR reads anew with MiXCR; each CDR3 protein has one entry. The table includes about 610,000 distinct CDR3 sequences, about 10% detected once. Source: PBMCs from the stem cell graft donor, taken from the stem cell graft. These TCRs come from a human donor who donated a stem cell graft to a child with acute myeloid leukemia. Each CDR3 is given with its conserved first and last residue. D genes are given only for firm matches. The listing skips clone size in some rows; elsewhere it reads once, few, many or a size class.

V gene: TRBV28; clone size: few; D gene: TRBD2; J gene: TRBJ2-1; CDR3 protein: CASSLWQGLAGNNEQFF; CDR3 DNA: TGTGCCAGCAGTTTATGGCAAGGACTAGCGGGAAACAATGAGCAGTTCTTC
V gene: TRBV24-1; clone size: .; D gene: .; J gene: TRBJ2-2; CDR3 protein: CATAEVFLNTGELFF; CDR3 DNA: TGTGCCACCGCCGAGGTTTTCCTGAACACCGGGGAGCTGTTTTTT
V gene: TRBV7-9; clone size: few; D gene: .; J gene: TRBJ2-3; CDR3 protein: CASPDQQGDTQYF; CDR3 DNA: TGTGCCAGCCCCGACCAGCAGGGAGATACGCAGTATTTT
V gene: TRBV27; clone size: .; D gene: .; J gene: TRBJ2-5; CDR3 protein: CASSLWEAGRETQYF; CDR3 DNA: TGTGCCAGCAGTTTATGGGAGGCGGGACGAGAGACCCAGTACTTC
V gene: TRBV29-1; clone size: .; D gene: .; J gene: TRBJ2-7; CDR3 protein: CSVGDVFEQYF; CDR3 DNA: TGCAGCGTTGGGGACGTCTTCGAGCAGTACTTC
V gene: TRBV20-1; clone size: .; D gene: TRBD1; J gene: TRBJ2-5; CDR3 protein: CSAKTNRGSETQYF; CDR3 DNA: TGCAGTGCAAAGACCAACAGGGGTTCGGAGACCCAGTACTTC
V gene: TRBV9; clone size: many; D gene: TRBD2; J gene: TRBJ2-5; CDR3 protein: CASSNGGVSGRAGETQYF; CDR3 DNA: TGTGCCAGCAGCAACGGGGGAGTTAGCGGGAGGGCCGGTGAGACCCAGTACTTC
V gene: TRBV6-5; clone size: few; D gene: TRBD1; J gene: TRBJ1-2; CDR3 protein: CASSYSGQGAGNGYTF; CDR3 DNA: TGTGCCAGCAGTTACTCCGGACAGGGGGCTGGGAATGGCTACACCTTC
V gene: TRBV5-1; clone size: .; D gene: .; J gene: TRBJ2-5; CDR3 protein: CASSLRIGETQYF; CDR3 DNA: TGCGCCAGCAGCTTACGCATTGGGGAGACCCAGTACTTC
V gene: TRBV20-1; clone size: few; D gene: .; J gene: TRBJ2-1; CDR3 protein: CSARDHFVRDWGYNEQFF; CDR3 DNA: TGCAGTGCTAGAGATCATTTCGTACGGGACTGGGGTTACAATGAGCAGTTCTTC
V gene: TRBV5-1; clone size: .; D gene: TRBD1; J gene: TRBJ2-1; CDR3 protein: CASSYGQDRGADEQFF; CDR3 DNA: TGCGCCAGCAGCTATGGCCAGGACAGGGGGGCAGATGAGCAGTTCTTC
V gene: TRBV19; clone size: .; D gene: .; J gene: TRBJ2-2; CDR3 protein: CASTADPGLISGGELFF; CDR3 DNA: TGTGCCAGTACGGCCGACCCGGGGCTAATTTCTGGCGGGGAGCTGTTTTTT
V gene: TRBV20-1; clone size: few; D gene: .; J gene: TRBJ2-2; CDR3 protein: CSARESGNTGELFF; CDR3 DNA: TGCAGTGCTAGAGAGTCGGGGAACACCGGGGAGCTGTTTTTT
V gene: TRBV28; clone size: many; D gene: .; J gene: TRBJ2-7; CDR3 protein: CASSRGIGYEQYF; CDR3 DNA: TGTGCCAGCAGTCGCGGGATAGGGTACGAGCAGTACTTC
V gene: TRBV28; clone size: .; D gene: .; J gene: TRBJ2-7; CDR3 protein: CASSFVGPRYEQYF; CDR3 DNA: TGTGCCAGCAGTTTTGTCGGACCCCGTTACGAGCAGTACTTC
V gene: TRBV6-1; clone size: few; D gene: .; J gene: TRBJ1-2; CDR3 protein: CASMWGEPYLRGYTF; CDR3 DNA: TGTGCCAGCATGTGGGGGGAGCCCTACCTCCGGGGCTACACCTTC